Below, 16 T cell receptor beta chains from the same sample are listed, as sequenced in a study of cytomegalovirus exposure and HLA in healthy donors. Primers: 60 Vbeta forward and 13 Jbeta reverse. Data came from immunoSEQ multiplex PCR; TCRdb stores just in-frame clones and leaves some out. The sample contains about 110,000 clones, roughly 70% of which appear only once. The sample was PBMCs. The receptors stem from a woman between 35 and 50 years old in good health and CMV-seropositive.

The table lists this clone with a few counts. This chain joins TRBV4-3 and TRBJ1-4; D is perhaps TRBD1 (6 bases). With 1 base removed from V and 8 bases from J, the gap between germline ends came to 17 bases. Germline V lookup: CDR1 LGHNA, CDR2 YSLEER. This CDR3 is 16 amino acids long. The CDR3 here is CASSQGQGTGQEKLFF. CDR3 bases: TGCGCCAGCAGCCAAGGTCAAGGAACAGGGCAAGAAAAACTGTTTTTT.

Only one count was recorded for this clone. The chain couples TRBV10-3 to TRBJ2-7; 11 bases map to TRBD2. V dropped 11 bases and J dropped 4; count of bases not matched to a gene: 10. The CDR3 is made up of 14 amino acids. CDR1 is ENHRY, CDR2 SYGVKD, per germline. This chain's CDR3 is CAAGRGLAEYEQYF. The CDR3 DNA is TGTGCCGCCGGCCGGGGACTAGCGGAATACGAGCAGTACTTC.

The V gene is TRBV7-8, the J gene TRBJ2-7, with unresolved D. Germline V gives CDR1 SGHVS, CDR2 FQNEAQ. The V end lost 6 bases, the J end lost 3 bases, and 18 bases lay between the germline ends. The CDR3 extends over 15 amino acids. The CDR3 loop reads CASSILSNTVYEQYF. CDR3 DNA: TGTGCCAGCAGTATACTAAGCAACACGGTCTACGAGCAGTACTTC.

The gene calls are TRBV2 and TRBJ1-1, with 8 bases fitting TRBD1. Germline V gene sequence: CDR1 SNHLY, CDR2 FYNNEI. With 3 bases clipped from V and 1 base from J, the junction kept 10 bases outside the gene matches. There are 17 residues in the CDR3. The CDR3 here is CASSDRQGRRKNTEAFF. The CDR3 region has the DNA TGTGCCAGCAGTGATAGACAGGGGCGCCGAAAGAACACTGAAGCTTTCTTT.

The rearrangement joins TRBV29-1 to TRBJ2-3; maybe TRBD2 (5 bases). CDR1 is SQVTM, CDR2 ANQGSEA, per germline. Trimming pared 4 bases from V and 3 bases from J, leaving 17 bases between. This CDR3 comprises 15 residues. CDR3 sequence: CSVVGVPLGTDTQYF. Here the CDR3 DNA reads TGCAGCGTTGTGGGAGTACCCTTGGGTACAGATACGCAGTATTTT.

This chain uses TRBV10-3 with TRBJ1-1, with D possibly being TRBD1 (5 bases). There are 15 residues in the CDR3. The germline V gene encodes CDR1 ENHRY and CDR2 SYGVKD. V gave up 0 bases and J gave up 1 base, with 9 bases separating them. CDR3 loop: CAISESRAPNTEAFF. In DNA form, the CDR3 reads TGTGCCATCAGTGAGTCCAGGGCCCCGAACACTGAAGCTTTCTTT.

The V and J genes are TRBV6-5 and TRBJ1-4; D not resolved. Germline V gene sequence: CDR1 MNHEY, CDR2 SVGAGI. V was shortened by 0 bases and J by 3 bases, with 8 bases between the two germline ends. The CDR3 is made up of 15 amino acids. CDR3 loop: CASSYSVNSNEKLFF. DNA of the CDR3: TGTGCCAGCAGTTACTCAGTGAACTCTAATGAAAAACTGTTTTTT.

The genes are TRBV2 and TRBJ1-1; possibly TRBD1 for D (6 bases). Germline CDR1 is SNHLY and CDR2 is FYNNEI. The CDR3 contains 15 residues. Trimming stripped 8 bases from V and 0 bases from J, with 16 bases between. The CDR3 DNA reads as TGTGCCAGCCACGGGGCAGGGGAAATGAACACTGAAGCTTTCTTT. Protein product: CASHGAGEMNTEAFF.

The V call is TRBV30, the J call TRBJ1-1, with 9 bases lining up with TRBD1. The CDR3 is 14 residues long. CDR1 and CDR2 (germline): GTSNPN, SVGIG (reference sequence). V trimming: 3 bases; J trimming: 1 base; junction bases outside the gene matches: 3. CDR3 coding DNA: TGTGCCTGGAGGCGACAGGGGGGGAACACTGAAGCTTTCTTT. Translated, it gives CAWRRQGGNTEAFF.

J is TRBJ1-5 and V is TRBV7-2, with unresolved D. Germline CDR1 and CDR2: SGHTA and FQGNSA. Trimming pared 5 bases from V and 4 bases from J, leaving 15 bases between. CDR3 size: 15 residues. CDR3: CASSPYEATNQPQHF. DNA for the CDR3: TGTGCCAGCAGCCCCTATGAGGCCACAAATCAGCCCCAGCATTTT.

V usage is TRBV29-1 and J usage is TRBJ1-1; D not certain. With 5 bases removed from V and 0 bases from J, the gap between germline ends came to 7 bases. CDR1 is SQVTM, CDR2 ANQGSEA, per germline. This CDR3 comprises 12 residues. The CDR3: CSVSLMNTEAFF. The CDR3 nucleotides read TGCAGCGTTTCACTCATGAACACTGAAGCTTTCTTT.

This clone was recorded once. The chain carries TRBV2 and TRBJ1-6; tentatively, D is TRBD1 (6 bases). The CDR3 runs 16 residues. Trimming cost V 6 bases and J 5 bases, with 17 bases left between them. Germline lookup yields CDR1 SNHLY and CDR2 FYNNEI. CDR3 sequence (DNA): TGTGCCAGCAGCCCCAGGAGGACAGCGCATAATTCACCCCTCCACTTT. Amino acids: CASSPRRTAHNSPLHF.

The V call is TRBV5-8, the J call TRBJ2-5, with a possible D match to TRBD1 (5 bases). V lost 9 bases and J 1 base, leaving 10 bases between the germline ends. Germline assignment: CDR1 SGHTS and CDR2 YDEGEE. The CDR3 runs to 12 residues. Here the CDR3 reads CAIDSPQETQYF. CDR3 sequence (DNA): TGTGCCATCGACAGTCCCCAAGAGACCCAGTACTTC.

This chain links TRBV29-1 with TRBJ1-1; possibly TRBD1 for D (6 bases). Trimming took off 6 bases at V and 1 base at J, with 15 bases between the two ends. The CDR3 is made up of 14 amino acids. The germline V gene encodes CDR1 SQVTM and CDR2 ANQGSEA. The DNA of the CDR3 is TGCAGCGTCCACACCCTGGACAGGAACACTGAAGCTTTCTTT. This translates into CSVHTLDRNTEAFF.

This clone has a handful of counts. This chain uses TRBV5-1 with TRBJ2-5; 7 nucleotides line up with TRBD1. With 4 bases clipped from V and 1 base from J, the junction kept 4 bases outside the gene matches. CDR3 length equals 14 residues. CDR1 is SGHRS and CDR2 is YFSETQ in the germline V gene. CDR3 nucleotide sequence: TGCGCCAGCAGCCCCGGGACAGCCCAAGAGACCCAGTACTTC. Encoded protein: CASSPGTAQETQYF.

The chain is built from TRBV7-9 and TRBJ2-3, with 10 bases fitting TRBD1. The CDR3 totals 15 residues. V was pared by 6 bases and J by 3 bases, with 6 bases of the junction left unmatched. Germline lookup yields CDR1 SEHNR and CDR2 FQNEAQ (reference sequence). In DNA form, the CDR3 reads TGTGCCAGCAGTTACGCGGGACAGGGGACAGATACGCAGTATTTT. It specifies CASSYAGQGTDTQYF.